This TCR beta chain came from a study of vaccination effects on CD4 cells after COVID-19. Background on the study: The median interval between the second dose and post-vaccine sampling was 72 days. General study results and limits: From healthy vaccinees, only 1 of 255 vaccine-induced clones also reacted to common cold coronaviruses.

TCRdb's table, derived via immunoSEQ multiplex PCR, lists solely in-frame clones and lacks some. The top ten clones hold 1.5% to 1.8% of a sample with fewer than 80,000 clones, around 70% of them seen once. Concerning this clone itself: Its specificity is not known.

CD4+ T cells specific for antigen were expanded with viral peptide pools by the ViraFEST assay before sequencing. Subsequent to a culture period of under 11 days, CD4+ T cells were isolated. Either the BNT162b2 or mRNA-1273 vaccine was given to participants in two doses. Half of the medium was exchanged for IL-2 medium on both days 3 and 7. Sequencing used CD4+ T cells from PBMCs cultured with HCoV-229E spike peptides, obtained after COVID-19 vaccination. The sequence derives from a human donor who received a COVID-19 vaccine.

The CDR3 loop reads CASSKRQGLSSYNEQFF. The CDR3 DNA follows: TGTGCCAGCAGCAAAAGACAGGGCCTGAGCTCCTACAATGAGCAGTTCTTC. V usage is TRBV16 and J usage is TRBJ2-1; 7 nucleotides line up with TRBD1. CDR1 and CDR2 (germline): KGHSY, FQNENV. The V gene end was trimmed by 5 bases and the J gene end by 0 bases; junction bases not matched to a gene: 10. This CDR3 has 17 amino acids.